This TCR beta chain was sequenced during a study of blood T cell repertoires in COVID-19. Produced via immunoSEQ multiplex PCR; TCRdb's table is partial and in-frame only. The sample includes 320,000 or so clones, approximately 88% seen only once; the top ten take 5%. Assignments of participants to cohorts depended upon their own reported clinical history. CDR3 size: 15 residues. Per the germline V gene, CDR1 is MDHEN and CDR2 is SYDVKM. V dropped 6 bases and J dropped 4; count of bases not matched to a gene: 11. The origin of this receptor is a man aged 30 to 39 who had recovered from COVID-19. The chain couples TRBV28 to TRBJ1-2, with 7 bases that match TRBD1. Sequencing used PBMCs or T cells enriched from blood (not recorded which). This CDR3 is CASSYPRTGSYGYTF. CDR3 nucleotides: TGTGCCAGCAGCTATCCCCGGACAGGCAGCTATGGCTACACCTTC.